Listed here are 31 T cell receptor beta chains from one sample, sequenced in a study of CD8+ T cells in alopecia areata. After isolation, RNA underwent reverse transcription to generate cDNA as the sequencing template. Sequencing was performed with immunoSEQ multiplex PCR; in TCRdb, only in-frame clones are kept and a portion is missing. The table has 150,000 or so clones, approximately 87% seen once. Sequencing was performed on CD8+ T cells sorted from blood, taken at week 0. The receptors derive from a human donor with alopecia areata.

The gene calls are TRBV7-3 and TRBJ2-1; TRBD2 agrees at 7 bases. V was pared by 3 bases and J by 6 bases, with 5 bases of the junction left unmatched. The CDR3 consists of 14 residues. Germline CDR1 and CDR2: SGHTA and FQGTGA. This chain's CDR3 is CASSFGGEGNEQFF. The CDR3 DNA sequence: TGTGCCAGCAGCTTTGGGGGGGAAGGCAATGAGCAGTTCTTC. The full variable domain, in which reference TRBV7-3 and TRBJ2-1 provide the parts outside the CDR3, is GAGVSQTPSNKVTEKGKYVELRCDPISGHTALYWYRQSLGQGPEFLIYFQGTGAADDSGLPNDRFFAVRPEGSVSTLKIQRTERGDSAVYLCASSFGGEGNEQFFGPGTRLTVL.

The chain couples TRBV29-1 to TRBJ2-7, with D perhaps matching TRBD1 (5 bases). The germline V gene has CDR1 SQVTM and CDR2 ANQGSEA. V was shortened by 4 bases and J by 2 bases, with 15 bases between the two germline ends. The CDR3 is made up of 14 amino acids. The CDR3 is CSVVVGLLAYEQYF. As DNA, the CDR3 is TGCAGCGTTGTAGTGGGGCTTCTCGCCTACGAGCAGTACTTC.

This rearrangement joins TRBV30 to TRBJ2-1; D unclear. V was clipped by 2 bases and J by 8 bases, with 7 bases between them. Per germline, CDR1 GTSNPN and CDR2 SVGIG (reference sequence). The CDR3 consists of 11 residues. The CDR3 nucleotides read TGTGCCTGGAGTATCAGCTATGAGCAGTTCTTC. This codes for CAWSISYEQFF. Using reference TRBV30 and TRBJ2-1 for the parts outside the CDR3, the full variable domain is SQTIHQWPATLVQPVGSPLSLECTVEGTSNPNLYWYRQAAGRGLQLLFYSVGIGQISSEVPQNLSASRPQDRQFILSSKKLLLSDSGFYLCAWSISYEQFFGPGTRLTVL.

This clone was observed once. This chain links TRBV7-3 with TRBJ2-3, with 8 bases matching TRBD1. This CDR3 has 17 residues. The trim removed 3 bases at V and 4 bases at J, leaving 12 bases unmatched. Germline CDR1 reads SGHTA; CDR2 reads FQGTGA. For the CDR3, the DNA is TGTGCCAGCAGCTTGAGCCCGGGACAGGAAAACGCAGATACGCAGTATTTT. It translates to CASSLSPGQENADTQYF. Complete variable domain (other parts from reference TRBV7-3 and TRBJ2-3): GAGVSQTPSNKVTEKGKYVELRCDPISGHTALYWYRQSLGQGPEFLIYFQGTGAADDSGLPNDRFFAVRPEGSVSTLKIQRTERGDSAVYLCASSLSPGQENADTQYFGPGTRLTVL.

As to this clone: The junction differs from germline at one of its ends, possibly a read error. The V and J genes are TRBV7-7 and TRBJ2-3; 7 nucleotides match TRBD2. The CDR3 loop spans 15 amino acids. CDR1 and CDR2 (germline): SSHAT, FNYEAQ (reference sequence). This CDR3 reads CASSAQAGRSDTQYF. In nucleotides, the CDR3 is TGTGCTAGCAGCGCCCAAGCGGGACGATCAGATACGCAGTATTTT.

This chain connects TRBV4-1 to TRBJ2-1; TRBD2 matches at 7 bases. V trimming: 2 bases; J trimming: 2 bases; junction bases outside the gene matches: 6. CDR1 and CDR2 from the germline V gene are MGHRA and YSYEKL. This CDR3 region has 16 residues. CDR3 protein: CASSQKSGMTYNEQFF. CDR3 nucleotide sequence: TGCGCCAGCAGCCAAAAAAGCGGGATGACCTACAATGAGCAGTTCTTC.

The V gene is TRBV19, the J gene TRBJ2-3; 9 nucleotides match TRBD2. Trimming took 5 bases from V and 1 from J; bases not matched to a gene: 16. This CDR3 region has 19 residues. Per the germline V gene, CDR1 is LNHDA and CDR2 is SQIVND (reference sequence). CDR3 in amino acids: CASSPALAGLAKGTDTQYF. CDR3 coding DNA: TGTGCCAGTAGTCCCGCGTTAGCGGGACTAGCCAAGGGCACAGATACGCAGTATTTT.

The rearrangement joins TRBV27 to TRBJ2-1; 11 bases fit TRBD2. This CDR3 is 15 amino acids long. From germline, CDR1 is MNHEY and CDR2 SMNVEV (reference sequence). J gave up 5 bases and V 5 bases, and 5 bases lay outside the gene matches. This CDR3 is CASSPGTSGHNEQFF. The CDR3 region has the DNA TGTGCCAGCAGTCCCGGGACTAGCGGACACAATGAGCAGTTCTTC.

CDR3 sequence: CASSARGGPNTDTQYF. DNA of the CDR3: TGCGCCAGCAGCGCCCGAGGGGGACCAAACACAGATACGCAGTATTTT. The chain carries TRBV5-1 and TRBJ2-3; TRBD1 might be the D (6 bases). V was trimmed by 4 bases and J by 2 bases, leaving 17 bases between them. Germline CDR1 SGHRS, CDR2 YFSETQ. This CDR3 is 16 amino acids long.

This clone was counted once. A junction end diverges from the germline sequence, so it may reflect a read error. In DNA, the CDR3 is TGTGCCAGCAGTGGGACTTCCGGGACTGCAGTTTTT. Its protein product is CASSGTSGTAVF. The rearrangement joins TRBV2 to TRBJ1-5, with a tentative D call TRBD1 (5 bases). Germline V gives CDR1 SNHLY, CDR2 FYNNEI. This CDR3 has 12 amino acids.

In its sample, this clone was seen a few times. In nucleotides, the CDR3 is TGTGCCAGCAGTTTATCCTCTAATGAAAAACTGTTTTTT. It translates to CASSLSSNEKLFF. This chain uses TRBV27 with TRBJ1-4; D gene uncertain. V was cut by 0 bases and J by 3 bases, with 2 bases left in between. CDR3 length equals 13 residues. Per germline, CDR1 MNHEY and CDR2 SMNVEV (reference sequence).

V gene TRBV29-1 combines with J gene TRBJ2-7; 7 bases fit TRBD2. Per the germline V gene, CDR1 is SQVTM and CDR2 is ANQGSEA. V lost 3 bases to trimming and J lost 3 bases; unmatched junction nucleotides: 2. The CDR3 sequence is 12 residues long. CDR3 coding DNA: TGCAGCGTTGAGGCTAGCGGCTACGAGCAGTACTTC. The encoded protein is CSVEASGYEQYF.

The V gene is TRBV27, the J gene TRBJ2-2; TRBD2 matches at 9 bases. Germline loops: CDR1 MNHEY, CDR2 SMNVEV (reference sequence). The V segment lost 3 bases and the J segment 4 bases; nucleotides outside the gene matches: 6. This CDR3 has 16 amino acids. CDR3 region: CASSFLGTSRTGELFF. The CDR3 DNA follows: TGTGCCAGCAGTTTCCTCGGGACTAGCCGCACCGGGGAGCTGTTTTTT.

The J gene is TRBJ1-5, the V gene TRBV7-6, with D uncertain. CDR1 SGHVS and CDR2 FNYEAQ come from the germline V gene. The CDR3 loop spans 14 amino acids. V lost 1 base and J 7 bases, leaving 11 bases between the germline ends. The CDR3, as DNA: TGTGCCAGCAGCTTAGAACTGGGTCTCCAGCCCCAGCATTTT. It specifies CASSLELGLQPQHF.

This clone has a handful of counts. The chain employs TRBV27 and TRBJ1-2; TRBD1 might be the D (5 bases). CDR1 and CDR2 (germline): MNHEY, SMNVEV (reference sequence). Trimming took 1 base from V and 6 from J, leaving 15 bases between them. This CDR3 spans 15 amino acids. The CDR3 spells CASSLLPGTPDGYTF. The CDR3 nucleotides are TGTGCCAGCAGTTTATTACCAGGGACCCCAGATGGCTACACCTTC.

This chain joins TRBV7-9 and TRBJ2-1; possible D gene TRBD2, 5 bases. Per germline, CDR1 SEHNR and CDR2 FQNEAQ (reference sequence). There are 12 residues in the CDR3. With 2 bases removed from V and 9 bases from J, the gap between germline ends came to 8 bases. The CDR3 loop is CASSLLGSEQFF. The CDR3 DNA is TGTGCCAGCAGCTTATTGGGGAGTGAGCAGTTCTTC. Variable domain in full (rest from reference TRBV7-9 and TRBJ2-1): DTGVSQNPRHKITKRGQNVTFRCDPISEHNRLYWYRQTLGQGPEFLTYFQNEAQLEKSRLLSDRFSAERPKGSFSTLEIQRTEQGDSAMYLCASSLLGSEQFFGPGTRLTVL.

V gene TRBV6-1 combines with J gene TRBJ2-4; 7 bases fit TRBD1. The CDR3 length is 14 residues. The germline V gene has CDR1 MNHNS and CDR2 SASEGT. Losses at the gene ends were 8 bases for V and 5 bases for J; bases not matched to a gene: 9. In DNA, the CDR3 is TGTGCCAGCGTTACGGGACAGTGGGAAAACATTCAGTACTTC. This encodes CASVTGQWENIQYF.

The V and J genes are TRBV5-1 and TRBJ2-1; TRBD2 might be the D (6 bases). CDR3 size: 15 residues. In germline, CDR1 is SGHRS, CDR2 YFSETQ. Between the trimmed V and J ends, which lost 5 bases and 7 bases, there was a span of 19 bases. CDR3 protein: CASSGGRGDGNEQFF. The CDR3 coding sequence is TGCGCCAGCAGTGGGGGACGCGGGGATGGTAATGAGCAGTTCTTC. The full variable domain, rest sourced from reference TRBV5-1 and TRBJ2-1, is KAGVTQTPRYLIKTRGQQVTLSCSPISGHRSVSWYQQTPGQGLQFLFEYFSETQRNKGNFPGRFSGRQFSNSRSEMNVSTLELGDSALYLCASSGGRGDGNEQFFGPGTRLTVL.

This sequence joins TRBV29-1 and TRBJ1-1; TRBD1 matches at 7 bases. Germline V gives CDR1 SQVTM, CDR2 ANQGSEA. The V gene end was trimmed by 7 bases and the J gene end by 6 bases; junction bases not matched to a gene: 8. The CDR3 extends over 12 amino acids. DNA for the CDR3: TGCAGCGGAACAGGGGAGGGAGCTGAAGCTTTCTTT. Translating gives CSGTGEGAEAFF.

J is TRBJ1-2 and V is TRBV10-3; D is undetermined. The germline V gene has CDR1 ENHRY and CDR2 SYGVKD. This CDR3 contains 12 residues. V was pared by 6 bases and J by 5 bases, with 10 bases between. CDR3 bases: TGTGCCATCAGACAGTACACGTATGGCTACACCTTC. Its translation: CAIRQYTYGYTF.

The V and J genes are TRBV6-5 and TRBJ1-5; no clear D gene. The CDR3 runs to 14 residues. V gave up 5 bases and J gave up 0 bases, with 8 bases separating them. Germline V gene data show CDR1 as MNHEY and CDR2 as SVGAGI. In DNA form, the CDR3 reads TGTGCCAGCAGTGGGGATATTAGCAATCAGCCCCAGCATTTT. This encodes CASSGDISNQPQHF.

This clone appeared a single time. The rearrangement joins TRBV6-5 to TRBJ2-7; unclear D gene. CDR3 length equals 15 residues. V lost 0 bases and J lost 1, with 10 bases in between. The germline CDR1 and CDR2 sequences are MNHEY and SVGAGI. The CDR3 is CASSYSADRSYEQYF. In DNA, the CDR3 is TGTGCCAGCAGTTACTCTGCAGACCGTTCCTACGAGCAGTACTTC.

The rearrangement links TRBV4-2 to TRBJ2-3, with TRBD2 matching 12 bases. V lost 3 bases and J lost 7; bases outside the gene matches: 14. This CDR3 has 18 residues. The germline CDR1 and CDR2 sequences are LGHNA and YNFKEQ. In DNA, the CDR3 is TGTGCCAGCAGCCATTTCCCGCACCTAGCGGGAGGGCCGAATACGCAGTATTTT. Protein product: CASSHFPHLAGGPNTQYF.

V usage is TRBV9 and J usage is TRBJ2-1, with D unresolved. Between the trimmed V and J ends, which lost 3 bases and 9 bases, there was a span of 28 bases. This CDR3 contains 18 residues. The V gene's germline CDR1 is SGDLS and CDR2 YYNGEE. CDR3 protein: CASSAPATLGLGRVEQFF. CDR3 DNA sequence: TGTGCCAGCAGCGCCCCCGCCACCCTTGGTTTGGGTCGGGTTGAGCAGTTCTTC.

The chain couples TRBV6-1 to TRBJ2-7; possibly TRBD1 or TRBD2 for D (6 bases each). Trimming shortened V by 2 bases and J by 4 bases, and 18 bases separated the two germline ends. CDR3 length: 16 residues. Germline lookup yields CDR1 MNHNS and CDR2 SASEGT. The CDR3 DNA sequence: TGTGCCAGCAGTGAAAGTATCGGAAGGGGGGAGTACGAGCAGTACTTC. Translation gives CASSESIGRGEYEQYF.

The chain employs TRBV5-1 and TRBJ2-3; 7 bases fit TRBD1. The trim removed 6 bases at V and 0 bases at J, leaving 7 bases unmatched. CDR1 is SGHRS and CDR2 is YFSETQ in the germline V gene. The CDR3 is 15 amino acids. This CDR3 reads CASTIPGQSTDTQYF. Written as DNA, the CDR3 is TGCGCCAGCACCATCCCGGGACAGAGCACAGATACGCAGTATTTT.

The V call is TRBV23-1, the J call TRBJ2-3; 11 positions agree with TRBD2. TRBV23-1 is reported as an ORF; its role is uncertain. The J segment lost 0 bases and the V segment lost 6 bases, leaving 8 bases of the junction unmatched. CDR3 size: 17 residues. CDR3 residues: CASSPGTSGTSTDTQYF. In DNA form, the CDR3 reads TGCGCCAGCAGCCCGGGGACTAGCGGAACGAGCACAGATACGCAGTATTTT.

V is TRBV10-3 and J is TRBJ2-7; 10 nucleotides align to TRBD1. Per the germline V gene, CDR1 is ENHRY and CDR2 is SYGVKD. CDR3 length: 15 residues. V lost 0 bases to trimming and J lost 3 bases; unmatched junction nucleotides: 2. The DNA for the CDR3 is TGTGCCATCAGTGAGTCCCGGGACAGGGGCTACGAGCAGTACTTC. This sequence encodes CAISESRDRGYEQYF.

CDR3 sequence reads: CASSLQPQGWEQYF. CDR3 in DNA: TGTGCCAGCAGTTTACAACCCCAGGGATGGGAGCAGTACTTC. J is TRBJ2-7 and V is TRBV27, with TRBD1 as a possible D gene (5 bases). The CDR3 has 14 amino acids. Between the trimmed V and J ends, which lost 2 bases and 7 bases, there was a span of 15 bases. The germline V gene has CDR1 MNHEY and CDR2 SMNVEV (reference sequence).

The rearrangement uses TRBV5-6 and TRBJ2-7; D remains ambiguous. Trimming cost V 1 base and J 0 bases, with 11 bases left between them. Germline CDR1 SGHDT, CDR2 YYEEEE. The CDR3 covers 15 residues. The CDR3 here is CASSLLGLSSYEQYF. In DNA, the CDR3 is TGTGCCAGCAGCTTGCTAGGGCTGAGCTCCTACGAGCAGTACTTC.

The chain links TRBV5-6 to TRBJ2-3; D is possibly TRBD2 (5 bases). This CDR3 is 14 amino acids long. Germline CDR1 SGHDT, CDR2 YYEEEE. V was pared by 1 base and J by 0 bases, with 6 bases between. As DNA, the CDR3 is TGTGCCAGCAGCTTGCTAGCAAGCACAGATACGCAGTATTTT. It encodes CASSLLASTDTQYF.